The 29 T cell receptor beta chains below all came from one sample that was sequenced in a study of blood T cell repertoires in COVID-19. The table came from immunoSEQ multiplex PCR; TCRdb's copy has only in-frame clones and leaves some out. The sample shows 75,000 to 100,000 clones, nearly 90% of them seen only once. Sequenced input: peripheral blood. Receptors were obtained from a man between 65 and 80 years old with acute or convalescent COVID-19.

The V call is TRBV10-2, the J call TRBJ2-2; D ambiguous. CDR3 length equals 16 residues. Germline CDR1 WSHSY, CDR2 SAAADI. Between the trimmed V and J ends, which lost 5 bases and 1 base, there was a span of 14 bases. CDR3 protein: CASSIAGAENTGELFF. CDR3 sequence (DNA): TGCGCCAGCAGTATCGCTGGAGCTGAGAACACCGGGGAGCTGTTTTTT.

The chain has TRBV29-1 and TRBJ1-5; the D gene is possibly TRBD1 (6 bases). Germline loops: CDR1 SQVTM, CDR2 ANQGSEA. V shed 7 bases and J shed 6 bases, with 19 bases lying between them. This CDR3 comprises 14 residues. In nucleotides, the CDR3 is TGCAGCGCCGTGACAGGAGTTCGGGGTCAGCCCCAGCATTTT. This encodes CSAVTGVRGQPQHF.

The chain recombines TRBV5-6 with TRBJ2-5; D perhaps matches TRBD2 (6 bases). This CDR3 comprises 13 residues. Per germline, CDR1 SGHDT and CDR2 YYEEEE. Trimming cost V 0 bases and J 4 bases, with 7 bases left between them. CDR3 loop: CASSLAGVETQYF. The CDR3 coding sequence is TGTGCCAGCAGCTTGGCGGGGGTAGAGACCCAGTACTTC.

The chain recombines TRBV6-5 with TRBJ1-1; D might be TRBD1 (6 bases). Deletions cut 7 bases from V and 5 bases from J, with 20 bases between. Germline loops: CDR1 MNHEY, CDR2 SVGAGI. This CDR3 is 15 amino acids long. Here the CDR3 DNA reads TGTGCCAGCATCGATACCGGGACAACGGGTACTGAAGCTTTCTTT. This codes for CASIDTGTTGTEAFF.

The chain joins TRBV21-1 to TRBJ2-5; the DNA was not used to check the table's D call, TRBD1. TRBV21-1 is listed as a pseudogene. The CDR3 contains 15 residues. The CDR3 coding sequence is TGTGCCAGCAGCGGGCCCCCCCCGTACCAAGAGACCCAGTACTTC. Its protein is CASSGPPPYQETQYF.

The chain carries TRBV7-2 and TRBJ2-1; D possibly corresponds to TRBD1 (5 bases). Trimming removed 4 bases from V and 4 bases from J, with 17 bases in between. Germline CDR1 reads SGHTA; CDR2 reads FQGNSA. The CDR3 has 16 amino acids. CDR3 sequence: CASSYQTASLYNEQFF. Written as DNA, the CDR3 is TGTGCCAGCAGCTACCAGACAGCCTCTCTTTACAATGAGCAGTTCTTC.

The CDR3 nucleotides read TGTGCCATCGGGGAGGCAAGGGGGCGCGATGGCTACACCTTC. The encoded protein is CAIGEARGRDGYTF. This chain links TRBV10-3 with TRBJ1-2, with 7 bases aligning to TRBD1. This CDR3 is 14 amino acids long. J was trimmed by 6 bases and V by 8 bases; bases with no gene match: 12. Germline V lookup: CDR1 ENHRY, CDR2 SYGVKD.

This chain connects TRBV30 to TRBJ2-1, with 11 nucleotides matching TRBD2. J lost 2 bases, V lost 4 bases, and 16 bases had no gene match. Germline V gives CDR1 GTSNPN, CDR2 SVGIG (reference sequence). The CDR3 length is 19 residues. The CDR3 DNA reads as TGTGCCTGGACCACGAGGGGGACTAGCGGCCTTCATCCCTACAATGAGCAGTTCTTC. This codes for CAWTTRGTSGLHPYNEQFF. The whole variable domain, filled in from reference TRBV30 and TRBJ2-1, reads SQTIHQWPATLVQPVGSPLSLECTVEGTSNPNLYWYRQAAGRGLQLLFYSVGIGQISSEVPQNLSASRPQDRQFILSSKKLLLSDSGFYLCAWTTRGTSGLHPYNEQFFGPGTRLTVL.

The V and J genes are TRBV28 and TRBJ2-5; tentative D call: TRBD1 (5 bases). The germline gives CDR1 MDHEN, CDR2 SYDVKM. V lost 5 bases, J lost 5 bases, and 12 bases lay in between. The CDR3 loop spans 13 amino acids. In nucleotides, the CDR3 is TGTGCCAGCAGTATTCCAGGGTGGGAGACCCAGTACTTC. Its protein product is CASSIPGWETQYF.

V is TRBV5-1 and J is TRBJ1-4; a weak D match, TRBD1 (5 bases). The ends were cut back, 3 bases at V and 8 bases at J, with 17 bases in the middle. Germline V gene data show CDR1 as SGHRS and CDR2 as YFSETQ. The CDR3 covers 15 residues. CDR3 nucleotide sequence: TGCGCCAGCAGCTACGACAGCAGCAGTAGCGAAAAACTGTTTTTT. This sequence encodes CASSYDSSSSEKLFF.

This chain uses TRBV4-1 with TRBJ1-3; the D gene is possibly TRBD1 (5 bases). V lost 1 base and J 1 base, leaving 11 bases between the germline ends. The CDR3 extends over 16 amino acids. Per the germline V gene, CDR1 is MGHRA and CDR2 is YSYEKL. CDR3 in DNA: TGCGCCAGCAGCCAAGTGGGGGGGTTATCTGGAAACACCATATATTTT. This sequence encodes CASSQVGGLSGNTIYF.

J is TRBJ2-6 and V is TRBV5-1, with TRBD1 matching 8 bases. V dropped 4 bases and J dropped 4; count of bases not matched to a gene: 10. Per the germline V gene, CDR1 is SGHRS and CDR2 is YFSETQ. This CDR3 contains 17 residues. The CDR3 coding sequence is TGCGCCAGCAGCCCCTCCCCCGGGACAGGCGGGGCCAACGTCCTGACTTTC. Translation gives CASSPSPGTGGANVLTF.

The genes are TRBV30 and TRBJ2-1; 7 positions match TRBD1. The CDR3 extends over 14 amino acids. Trimming cost V 6 bases and J 2 bases; bases outside gene matches: 7. Germline V gene sequence: CDR1 GTSNPN, CDR2 SVGIG (reference sequence). CDR3 sequence reads: CACTGTDTYNEQFF. The CDR3 DNA reads TGTGCCTGTACCGGGACAGATACCTACAATGAGCAGTTCTTC.

This chain uses TRBV2 with TRBJ2-7, with D maybe TRBD2 (5 bases). Trimming took 3 bases from V and 2 from J, leaving 14 bases between them. CDR3 size: 15 residues. The V gene's germline CDR1 is SNHLY and CDR2 FYNNEI. The CDR3 spells CASSEFERFTYEQYF. The DNA for the CDR3 is TGTGCCAGCAGTGAGTTCGAGCGGTTTACCTACGAGCAGTACTTC.

In its sample, this clone was seen a few times. The chain recombines TRBV2 with TRBJ1-2; 12 bases agree with TRBD1. The CDR3 is made up of 15 amino acids. The junction had 7 bases not matched to a gene; V was cut back by 6 bases and J by 5 bases. Germline-derived CDR1 and CDR2 are SNHLY and FYNNEI. The DNA of the CDR3 is TGTGCCAGCAGACCGGGGACAGGGGGCCGGTATGGCTACACCTTC. It encodes CASRPGTGGRYGYTF.

V gene TRBV2 combines with J gene TRBJ2-2, with 7 bases fitting TRBD2. The germline V gene has CDR1 SNHLY and CDR2 FYNNEI. The CDR3 spans 15 residues. The V gene end was trimmed by 6 bases and the J gene end by 3 bases; junction bases not matched to a gene: 7. CDR3 DNA sequence: TGTGCCAGCAGAGCCGGGACTACGCACACCGGGGAGCTGTTTTTT. Its translation is CASRAGTTHTGELFF.

The V and J genes are TRBV5-1 and TRBJ2-5, with D perhaps matching TRBD1 (5 bases). The V gene's germline CDR1 is SGHRS and CDR2 YFSETQ. This CDR3 spans 15 amino acids. The V gene lost 5 bases and the J gene lost 4 bases, with 18 bases spanning the gap. CDR3: CASSSGAALGETQYF. The CDR3 coding sequence is TGCGCCAGCAGTTCTGGGGCCGCGCTGGGAGAGACCCAGTACTTC.

The chain joins TRBV6-5 to TRBJ2-7; 7 bases line up with TRBD1. V shed 0 bases and J 0 bases; nucleotides not matched to a gene: 2. Germline V lookup: CDR1 MNHEY, CDR2 SVGAGI. The CDR3 totals 15 residues. As DNA, the CDR3 is TGTGCCAGCAGTTACTCGGGACAGCTCTCCTACGAGCAGTACTTC. This codes for CASSYSGQLSYEQYF.

This clone has only a few counts. The chain carries TRBV5-5 and TRBJ2-5, with 8 bases matching TRBD1. Germline V lookup: CDR1 SGHKS, CDR2 YYEKEE (reference sequence). The V segment lost 4 bases and the J segment 5 bases; nucleotides outside the gene matches: 13. The CDR3 spans 16 residues. The CDR3 loop is CASSPSGQGGWETQYF. The CDR3, as DNA: TGTGCCAGCAGCCCTTCCGGACAGGGAGGCTGGGAGACCCAGTACTTC.

The V and J genes are TRBV7-9 and TRBJ2-5; D is possibly TRBD2 (6 bases). This CDR3 comprises 17 residues. Trimming removed 5 bases at V and 2 bases at J, with 21 bases between. CDR1 and CDR2 (germline): SEHNR, FQNEAQ (reference sequence). Written as DNA, the CDR3 is TGTGCCAGCAGCCCCACGCCCTTCCGGGGGACTCAAGAGACCCAGTACTTC. Translated: CASSPTPFRGTQETQYF.

The chain recombines TRBV28 with TRBJ1-6; D not certain. In germline, CDR1 is MDHEN, CDR2 SYDVKM. Trimming took off 7 bases at V and 4 bases at J, with 11 bases between the two ends. The CDR3 is 14 residues long. CDR3 sequence (DNA): TGTGCCAGCATCCGGTCGGTGTATAATTCACCCCTCCACTTT. This translates into CASIRSVYNSPLHF.

The CDR3 spells CASSNDPGVGSHEQYF. The CDR3 bases are TGTGCCAGTAGTAATGACCCCGGCGTAGGGAGTCACGAGCAGTACTTC. V and J are TRBV19 and TRBJ2-7; D might be TRBD2 (5 bases). Germline loops: CDR1 LNHDA, CDR2 SQIVND (reference sequence). The CDR3 sequence is 16 residues long. V was trimmed by 4 bases and J by 5 bases, leaving 21 bases between them.

This chain joins TRBV9 and TRBJ1-4; D gene unclear. The CDR3 runs to 15 residues. Germline assignment: CDR1 SGDLS and CDR2 YYNGEE. The germline V and J ends were trimmed by 4 bases and 2 bases, with 12 bases remaining between them. The CDR3 loop is CASSLNSGTNEKLFF. In DNA form, the CDR3 reads TGTGCCAGCAGCCTGAACAGTGGGACTAATGAAAAACTGTTTTTT.

V is TRBV6-5 and J is TRBJ1-1, with D uncertain. The CDR3 covers 14 residues. Germline CDR1 reads MNHEY; CDR2 reads SVGAGI. Trimming pared 6 bases from V and 1 base from J, leaving 12 bases between. CDR3 amino acids: CASRRPSWNTEAFF. The DNA of the CDR3 is TGTGCCAGCAGGCGCCCCTCATGGAACACTGAAGCTTTCTTT.

The V call is TRBV5-1, the J call TRBJ1-2; D is perhaps TRBD1 (5 bases). Germline V gene sequence: CDR1 SGHRS, CDR2 YFSETQ. CDR3 length equals 14 residues. Deletions cut 4 bases from V and 4 bases from J, with 14 bases between. Here the CDR3 reads CASSRDLGGYGYTF. The CDR3 DNA sequence: TGCGCCAGCAGCCGAGACTTGGGGGGCTATGGCTACACCTTC.

This CDR3 reads CASSLEVAGTGETQYF. CDR3 in DNA: TGTGCCAGCAGCTTGGAAGTAGCGGGGACGGGGGAGACCCAGTACTTC. The gene calls are TRBV5-6 and TRBJ2-5, with TRBD2 matching over 8 bases. The V and J ends lost 0 bases and 5 bases, in that order; junction bases with no gene match: 9. This CDR3 has 16 residues. Germline-derived CDR1 and CDR2 are SGHDT and YYEEEE.

The chain employs TRBV2 and TRBJ2-3, with 11 bases identical to TRBD2. This CDR3 has 15 amino acids. Losses at the gene ends were 9 bases for V and 1 base for J; bases not matched to a gene: 6. Germline lookup yields CDR1 SNHLY and CDR2 FYNNEI. The CDR3 is CASIAGGLGTDTQYF. The DNA for the CDR3 is TGTGCCAGTATAGCGGGGGGGCTGGGCACAGATACGCAGTATTTT. The whole variable domain, remainder taken from reference TRBV2 and TRBJ2-3, is EPEVTQTPSHQVTQMGQEVILRCVPISNHLYFYWYRQILGQKVEFLVSFYNNEISEKSEIFDDQFSVERPDGSNFTLKIRSTKLEDSAMYFCASIAGGLGTDTQYFGPGTRLTVL.

This clone has just one count. The V call is TRBV28, the J call TRBJ2-7; 9 bases line up with TRBD1. Trimming cost V 3 bases and J 6 bases; bases outside gene matches: 9. Germline CDR1 is MDHEN and CDR2 is SYDVKM. The CDR3 is 15 amino acids. This CDR3 is CASSFPGTGWGEQYF. In DNA form, the CDR3 reads TGTGCCAGCAGTTTCCCGGGGACAGGGTGGGGCGAGCAGTACTTC.

The chain combines TRBV9 with TRBJ1-2; 7 nucleotides align to TRBD1. This CDR3 comprises 13 residues. The germline gives CDR1 SGDLS, CDR2 YYNGEE. Trimming cost V 3 bases and J 4 bases; bases outside gene matches: 3. CDR3 coding DNA: TGTGCCAGCAGCGGGGGGGACAGCTATGGCTACACCTTC. Its protein product is CASSGGDSYGYTF.